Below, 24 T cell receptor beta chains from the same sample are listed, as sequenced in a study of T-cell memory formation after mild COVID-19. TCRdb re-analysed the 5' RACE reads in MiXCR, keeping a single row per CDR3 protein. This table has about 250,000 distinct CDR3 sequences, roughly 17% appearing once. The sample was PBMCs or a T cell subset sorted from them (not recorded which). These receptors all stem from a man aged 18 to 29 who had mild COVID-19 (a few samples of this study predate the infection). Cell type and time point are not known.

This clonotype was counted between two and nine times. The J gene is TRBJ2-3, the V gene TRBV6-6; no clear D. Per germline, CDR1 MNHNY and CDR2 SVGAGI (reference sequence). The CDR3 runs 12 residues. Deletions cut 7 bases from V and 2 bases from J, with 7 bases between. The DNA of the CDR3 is TGTGCCAGCATGTGGAACACAGATACGCAGTATTTT. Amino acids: CASMWNTDTQYF.

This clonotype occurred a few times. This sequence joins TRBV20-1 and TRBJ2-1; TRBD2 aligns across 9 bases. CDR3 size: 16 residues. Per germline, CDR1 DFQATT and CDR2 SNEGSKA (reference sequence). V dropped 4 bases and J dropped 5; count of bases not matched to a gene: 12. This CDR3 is CSANGASGVVDNEQFF. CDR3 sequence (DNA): TGCAGTGCTAATGGGGCTAGCGGGGTAGTCGACAATGAGCAGTTCTTC.

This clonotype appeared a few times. CDR3 protein: CSVKQGTWDYGYTF. Written as DNA, the CDR3 is TGCAGCGTAAAACAGGGGACTTGGGACTATGGCTACACCTTC. This chain joins TRBV29-1 and TRBJ1-2; 7 bases match TRBD1. The V segment lost 6 bases and the J segment 3 bases; nucleotides outside the gene matches: 10. CDR3 length equals 14 residues. Germline CDR1 SQVTM, CDR2 ANQGSEA.

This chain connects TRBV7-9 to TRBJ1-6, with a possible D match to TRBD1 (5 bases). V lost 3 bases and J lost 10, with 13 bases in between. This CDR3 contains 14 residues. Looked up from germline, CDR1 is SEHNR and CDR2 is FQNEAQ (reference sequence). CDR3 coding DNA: TGTGCCAGCAGCTTGGACCTTGGGGACTCACCCCTCCACTTT. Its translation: CASSLDLGDSPLHF.

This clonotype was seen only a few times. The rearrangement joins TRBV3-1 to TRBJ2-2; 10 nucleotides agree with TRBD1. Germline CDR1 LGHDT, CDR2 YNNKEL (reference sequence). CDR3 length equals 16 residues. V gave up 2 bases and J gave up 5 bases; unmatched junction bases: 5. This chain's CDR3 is CASSQLGTGETGELFF. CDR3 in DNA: TGTGCCAGCAGCCAACTCGGGACAGGGGAAACCGGGGAGCTGTTTTTT.

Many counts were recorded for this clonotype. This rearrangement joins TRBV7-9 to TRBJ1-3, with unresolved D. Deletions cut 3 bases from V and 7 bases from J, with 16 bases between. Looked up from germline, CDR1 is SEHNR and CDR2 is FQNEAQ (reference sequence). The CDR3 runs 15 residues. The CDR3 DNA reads TGTGCCAGCAGCTTTTCTGGCCCGGATTCTAACACCATATATTTT. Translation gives CASSFSGPDSNTIYF.

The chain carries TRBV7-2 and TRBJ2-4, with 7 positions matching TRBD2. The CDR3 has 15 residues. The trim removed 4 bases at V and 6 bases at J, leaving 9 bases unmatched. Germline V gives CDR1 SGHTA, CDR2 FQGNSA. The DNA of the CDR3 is TGTGCCAGCAGCTCGAGCGGGGCCGTGGGAAACATTCAGTACTTC. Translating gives CASSSSGAVGNIQYF.

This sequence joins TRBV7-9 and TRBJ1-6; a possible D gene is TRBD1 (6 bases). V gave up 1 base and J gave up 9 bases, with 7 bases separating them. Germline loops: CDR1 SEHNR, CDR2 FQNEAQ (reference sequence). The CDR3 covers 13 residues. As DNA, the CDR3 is TGTGCCAGCAGCTTAGAGGGGGTTTCACCCCTCCACTTT. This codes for CASSLEGVSPLHF.

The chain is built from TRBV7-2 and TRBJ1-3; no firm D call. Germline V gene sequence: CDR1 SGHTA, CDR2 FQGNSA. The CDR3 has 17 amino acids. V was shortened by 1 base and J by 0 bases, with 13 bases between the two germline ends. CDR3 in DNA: TGTGCCAGCAGCTTAGGGTTTAAGACTTTCTCTGGAAACACCATATATTTT. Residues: CASSLGFKTFSGNTIYF.

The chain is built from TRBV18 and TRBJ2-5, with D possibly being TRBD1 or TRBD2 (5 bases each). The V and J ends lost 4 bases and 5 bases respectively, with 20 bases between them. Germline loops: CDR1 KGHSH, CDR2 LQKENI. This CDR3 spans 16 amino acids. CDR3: CASSLRLDGTQETQYF. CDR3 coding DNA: TGTGCCAGCTCACTTAGACTGGACGGGACCCAGGAGACCCAGTACTTC.

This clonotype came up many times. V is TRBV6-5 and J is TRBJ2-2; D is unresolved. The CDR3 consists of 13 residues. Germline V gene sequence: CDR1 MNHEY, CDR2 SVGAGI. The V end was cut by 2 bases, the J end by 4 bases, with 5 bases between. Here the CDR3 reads CASSYPPTGELFF. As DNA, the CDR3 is TGTGCCAGCAGTTACCCTCCCACCGGGGAGCTGTTTTTT.

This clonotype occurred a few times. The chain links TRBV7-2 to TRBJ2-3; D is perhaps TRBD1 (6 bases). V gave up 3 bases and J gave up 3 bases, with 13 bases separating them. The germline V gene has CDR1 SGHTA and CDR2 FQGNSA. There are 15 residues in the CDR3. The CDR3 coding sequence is TGTGCCAGCAGCTTTGGGGGCGTGAGGACAGATACGCAGTATTTT. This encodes CASSFGGVRTDTQYF. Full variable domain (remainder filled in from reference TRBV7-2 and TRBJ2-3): GAGVSQSPSNKVTEKGKDVELRCDPISGHTALYWYRQSLGQGLEFLIYFQGNSAPDKSGLPSDRFSAERTGGSVSTLTIQRTQQEDSAVYLCASSFGGVRTDTQYFGPGTRLTVL.

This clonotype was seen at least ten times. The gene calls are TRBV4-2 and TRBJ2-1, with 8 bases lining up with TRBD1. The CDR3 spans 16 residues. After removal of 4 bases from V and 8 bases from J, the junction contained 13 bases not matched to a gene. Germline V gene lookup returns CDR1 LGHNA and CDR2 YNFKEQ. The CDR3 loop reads CASSPRSGGNGYEQFF. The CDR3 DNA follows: TGTGCCAGCAGCCCCCGGTCAGGGGGCAATGGGTATGAGCAGTTCTTC.

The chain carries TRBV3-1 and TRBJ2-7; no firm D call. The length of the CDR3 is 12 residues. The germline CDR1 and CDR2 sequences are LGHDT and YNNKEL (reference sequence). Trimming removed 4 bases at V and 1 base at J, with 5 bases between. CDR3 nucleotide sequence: TGTGCCAGCAGCCGCTGGTCCTACGAGCAGTACTTC. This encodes CASSRWSYEQYF.

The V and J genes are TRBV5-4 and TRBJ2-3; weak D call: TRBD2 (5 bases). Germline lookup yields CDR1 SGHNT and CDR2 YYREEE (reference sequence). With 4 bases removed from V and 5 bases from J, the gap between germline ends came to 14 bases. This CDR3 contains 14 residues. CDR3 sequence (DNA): TGTGCCAGCAGCCCAGCCCTGGGAGTAGATACGCAGTATTTT. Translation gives CASSPALGVDTQYF.

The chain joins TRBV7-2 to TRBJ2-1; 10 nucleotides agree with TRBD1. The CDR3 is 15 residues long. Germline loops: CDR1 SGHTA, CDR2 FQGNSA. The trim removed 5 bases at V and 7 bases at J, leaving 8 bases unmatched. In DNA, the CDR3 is TGTGCCAGCAGCGTCGACAGGGGGCGAGTAAATGAGCAGTTCTTC. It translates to CASSVDRGRVNEQFF.

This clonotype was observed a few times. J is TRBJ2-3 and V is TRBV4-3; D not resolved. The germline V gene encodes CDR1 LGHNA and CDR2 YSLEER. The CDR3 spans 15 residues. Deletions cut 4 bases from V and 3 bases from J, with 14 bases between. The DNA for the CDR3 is TGCGCCAGCAGCCCTCGAGGAGTTCTGACAGATACGCAGTATTTT. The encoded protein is CASSPRGVLTDTQYF.

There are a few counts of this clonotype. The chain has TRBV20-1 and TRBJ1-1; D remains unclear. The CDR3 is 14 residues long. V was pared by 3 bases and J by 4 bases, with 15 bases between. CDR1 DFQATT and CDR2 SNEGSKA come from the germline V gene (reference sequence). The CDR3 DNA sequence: TGCAGTGCTAGGGCCCCCGAGGGCATCACTGAAGCTTTCTTT. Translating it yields CSARAPEGITEAFF.

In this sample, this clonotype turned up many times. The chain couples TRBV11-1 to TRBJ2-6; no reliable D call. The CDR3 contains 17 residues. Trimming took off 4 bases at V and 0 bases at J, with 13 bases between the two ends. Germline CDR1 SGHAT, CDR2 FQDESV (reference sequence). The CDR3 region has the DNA TGTGCCAGCAGCTCCTTCCAGTACGGCTCTGGGGCCAACGTCCTGACTTTC. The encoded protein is CASSSFQYGSGANVLTF.

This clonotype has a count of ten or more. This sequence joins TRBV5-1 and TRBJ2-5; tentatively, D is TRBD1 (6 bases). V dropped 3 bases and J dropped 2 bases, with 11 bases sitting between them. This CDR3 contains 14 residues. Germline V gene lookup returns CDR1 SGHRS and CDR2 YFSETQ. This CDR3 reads CASSSGHGQETQYF. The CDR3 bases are TGCGCCAGCAGCTCGGGACACGGACAAGAGACCCAGTACTTC.

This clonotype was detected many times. The CDR3, as DNA: TGTGCCAGCACCGGAGAAAGGGGAGGCAATCAGCCCCAGCATTTT. Protein sequence: CASTGERGGNQPQHF. The rearrangement links TRBV25-1 to TRBJ1-5; perhaps TRBD1 as D (5 bases). The V and J ends lost 7 bases and 2 bases respectively, with 15 bases between them. The length of the CDR3 is 15 residues. Germline CDR1 and CDR2: MGHDK and SYGVNS.

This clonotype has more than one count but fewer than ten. Written as DNA, the CDR3 is TGTGCCAGCAGCTTAGCCGGACGGTGGGCGACTAGCCAGATCACAGATACGCAGTATTTT. This translates into CASSLAGRWATSQITDTQYF. J is TRBJ2-3 and V is TRBV7-9; TRBD2 matches 7 bases. Germline V gives CDR1 SEHNR, CDR2 FQNEAQ (reference sequence). The CDR3 runs to 20 residues. The V segment lost 0 bases and the J segment 2 bases; nucleotides outside the gene matches: 17.

The CDR3 protein is CSAETSGVKTQYF. CDR3 nucleotide sequence: TGCAGTGCGGAAACTAGCGGGGTAAAGACCCAGTACTTC. J is TRBJ2-5 and V is TRBV20-1, with 10 nucleotides matching TRBD2. Germline-derived CDR1 and CDR2 are DFQATT and SNEGSKA (reference sequence). V gave up 6 bases and J gave up 6 bases; unmatched junction bases: 7. CDR3 size: 13 residues.

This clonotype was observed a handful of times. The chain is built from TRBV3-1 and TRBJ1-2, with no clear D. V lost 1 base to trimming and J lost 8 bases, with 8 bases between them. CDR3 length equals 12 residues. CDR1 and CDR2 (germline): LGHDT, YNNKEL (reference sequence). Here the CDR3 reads CASSQGVGGYTF. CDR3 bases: TGTGCCAGCAGCCAAGGTGTGGGGGGCTACACCTTC. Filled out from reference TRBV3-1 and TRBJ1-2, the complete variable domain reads DTAVSQTPKYLVTQMGNDKSIKCEQNLGHDTMYWYKQDSKKFLKIMFSYNNKELIINETVPNRFSPKSPDKAHLNLHINSLELGDSAVYFCASSQGVGGYTFGSGTRLTVV.